The 17 T cell receptor beta chains below were found in one sample sequenced in a study of blood T cell repertoires in COVID-19. Assay: immunoSEQ multiplex PCR; the TCRdb copy retains only in-frame clones and omits some. The sample has about 130,000 clones, about four fifths seen once. Sequencing was performed on peripheral blood. The receptors derive from a woman aged 45-65 years with acute or convalescent COVID-19.

The V call is TRBV27, the J call TRBJ2-2, with D perhaps matching TRBD2 (5 bases). Germline CDR1 reads MNHEY; CDR2 reads SMNVEV (reference sequence). This CDR3 has 13 residues. Trimming took off 7 bases at V and 1 base at J, with 7 bases between the two ends. For the CDR3, the DNA is TGTGCCAGCAACCGGGGGAACACCGGGGAGCTGTTTTTT. It translates to CASNRGNTGELFF.

The V call is TRBV5-1, the J call TRBJ1-1; TRBD1 might be the D (5 bases). Germline V CDR1 and CDR2: SGHRS, YFSETQ. V was clipped by 4 bases and J by 2 bases, with 12 bases between them. The CDR3 spans 14 residues. The DNA for the CDR3 is TGCGCCAGCAGCCCCTGGGGCCCCAACACTGAAGCTTTCTTT. This sequence encodes CASSPWGPNTEAFF.

The V call is TRBV9, the J call TRBJ2-5, with 9 positions matching TRBD1. V gave up 2 bases and J gave up 5 bases; unmatched junction bases: 7. Germline V gene lookup returns CDR1 SGDLS and CDR2 YYNGEE. This CDR3 region has 15 residues. The CDR3 nucleotides read TGTGCCAGCAGCGTCACCGGGGACAGGGATGAGACCCAGTACTTC. Translating it yields CASSVTGDRDETQYF.

The chain has TRBV7-2 and TRBJ1-1; TRBD1 might be the D (5 bases). V lost 2 bases to trimming and J lost 2 bases, with 18 bases between them. The CDR3 contains 17 residues. The germline CDR1 and CDR2 sequences are SGHTA and FQGNSA. As DNA, the CDR3 is TGTGCCAGCAGCTTAATCTGGGCCGGCAGGGTAAACACTGAAGCTTTCTTT. This encodes CASSLIWAGRVNTEAFF.

This rearrangement joins TRBV28 to TRBJ1-6; D gene uncertain. This CDR3 comprises 14 residues. CDR1 and CDR2 from the germline V gene are MDHEN and SYDVKM. V lost 3 bases to trimming and J lost 6 bases, with 9 bases between them. CDR3 residues: CASSFRGGNSPLHF. The CDR3 bases are TGTGCCAGCAGTTTTCGGGGAGGTAATTCACCCCTCCACTTT.

The chain links TRBV4-1 to TRBJ1-2, with D tentatively TRBD1 (5 bases). Germline CDR1 reads MGHRA; CDR2 reads YSYEKL. V was clipped by 1 base and J by 11 bases, with 14 bases between them. This CDR3 contains 13 residues. The CDR3 coding sequence is TGCGCCAGCAGCCAAGTTCTCAGGGTTGGGTACACCTTC. Its protein is CASSQVLRVGYTF.

In this sample, this clone turned up once. V gene TRBV14 combines with J gene TRBJ2-7; 11 nucleotides align to TRBD1. Germline loops: CDR1 SGHDN, CDR2 FVKESK. This CDR3 contains 15 residues. After removal of 3 bases from V and 1 base from J, the junction contained 2 bases not matched to a gene. Here the CDR3 DNA reads TGTGCCAGCAGCCAGGGACAGGGGGTATCCTACGAGCAGTACTTC. This translates into CASSQGQGVSYEQYF.

V and J are TRBV24-1 and TRBJ2-2, with TRBD1 identical over 9 bases. The CDR3 has 15 amino acids. The germline V gene has CDR1 KGHDR and CDR2 SFDVKD. The junction had 4 bases not matched to a gene; V was cut back by 4 bases and J by 5 bases. DNA for the CDR3: TGTGCCACCAGTGACCGGGACAGGGTGACCGGGGAGCTGTTTTTT. Translation gives CATSDRDRVTGELFF.

This chain joins TRBV4-1 and TRBJ2-3; tentative D call: TRBD2 (6 bases). The CDR3 runs 14 residues. Germline lookup yields CDR1 MGHRA and CDR2 YSYEKL. With 3 bases removed from V and 5 bases from J, the gap between germline ends came to 12 bases. CDR3 DNA sequence: TGCGCCAGCAGCCAGTTGGCGGGGAGAGATACGCAGTATTTT. It encodes CASSQLAGRDTQYF.

The chain is built from TRBV27 and TRBJ1-3; the D gene is possibly TRBD1 (5 bases). Trimming took off 2 bases at V and 0 bases at J, with 8 bases between the two ends. Looked up from germline, CDR1 is MNHEY and CDR2 is SMNVEV (reference sequence). This CDR3 region has 15 residues. The CDR3 reads CASSLRGGSGNTIYF. CDR3 nucleotide sequence: TGTGCCAGCAGTTTACGGGGGGGCTCTGGAAACACCATATATTTT.

The chain joins TRBV29-1 to TRBJ2-7; the match to TRBD1 covers 11 bases. V was pared by 3 bases and J by 3 bases, with 1 base of the junction left unmatched. The CDR3 covers 13 residues. From germline, CDR1 is SQVTM and CDR2 ANQGSEA. CDR3 DNA: TGCAGCGTTGAGGGGACAGGGGGCTACGAGCAGTACTTC. Amino acids: CSVEGTGGYEQYF.

This chain connects TRBV3-1 (or the pseudogene TRBV3-2) to TRBJ2-3; a weak D match, TRBD2 (7 bases). Germline V lookup: CDR1 LGHDT, CDR2 YNNKEL (reference sequence). This CDR3 is 16 amino acids long. V lost 5 bases, J lost 2 bases, and 17 bases lay in between. The CDR3 DNA reads as TGTGCCAGCAGCTCAAGGGGGGGGCCTATCACAGATACGCAGTATTTT. The encoded protein is CASSSRGGPITDTQYF.

V and J are TRBV7-2 and TRBJ2-1; D gene unclear. The CDR3 is made up of 16 amino acids. Germline CDR1 reads SGHTA; CDR2 reads FQGNSA. V was shortened by 0 bases and J by 7 bases, with 16 bases between the two germline ends. The CDR3 DNA follows: TGTGCCAGCAGCTTAGCCTCGCAGCCAGTCAGGAATGAGCAGTTCTTC. This sequence encodes CASSLASQPVRNEQFF.

J is TRBJ2-7 and V is TRBV27, with 7 positions matching TRBD1. Looked up from germline, CDR1 is MNHEY and CDR2 is SMNVEV (reference sequence). J lost 3 bases, V lost 5 bases, and 13 bases had no gene match. This CDR3 has 16 amino acids. CDR3 in amino acids: CASSPTLTGRGYEQYF. CDR3 in DNA: TGTGCCAGCAGTCCCACCCTGACAGGGCGAGGCTACGAGCAGTACTTC.

This clone was recorded at least ten times. The genes are TRBV7-8 and TRBJ1-1; D is ambiguous. CDR1 and CDR2 from the germline V gene are SGHVS and FQNEAQ. V shed 1 base and J shed 4 bases, with 7 bases lying between them. The CDR3 runs to 13 residues. For the CDR3, the DNA is TGTGCCAGCAGCTTAGAGATGGCCACTGAAGCTTTCTTT. Protein: CASSLEMATEAFF.

CDR3 loop: CASSLSGANEKLFF. The CDR3 DNA follows: TGCGCCAGCAGCTTGTCAGGGGCTAATGAAAAACTGTTTTTT. The chain recombines TRBV5-1 with TRBJ1-4; D might be TRBD1 (6 bases). This CDR3 comprises 14 residues. In germline, CDR1 is SGHRS, CDR2 YFSETQ. Trimming left V 1 base short and J 3 bases short, with 7 bases between.

This chain links TRBV5-1 with TRBJ2-7; 16 bases are shared with TRBD2. The CDR3 is 20 residues long. Trimming removed 2 bases from V and 3 bases from J; junction bases left unmatched: 14. CDR1 SGHRS and CDR2 YFSETQ come from the germline V gene. The CDR3 region is CASSLPPGTSGGASYYEQYF. Written as DNA, the CDR3 is TGCGCCAGCAGCTTACCTCCCGGGACTAGCGGGGGGGCCTCCTACTACGAGCAGTACTTC.